A single sample is the source of the 27 T cell receptor beta chains below, sequenced in a study of T cell clonality in common variable immunodeficiency. Study-wide points: Fewer deletions and N-nucleotide insertions were reportedly seen in common variable immunodeficiency TCR beta sequences.

Produced via immunoSEQ multiplex PCR; TCRdb's table is partial and in-frame only. This sample has about 14,000 clones, each found more than once. No antigens are known for them. Sequenced material: peripheral blood mononuclear cells. Receptors were obtained from a human donor with common variable immunodeficiency.

Notes on this clone: One end of the junction fails to match germline, which may point to a read error. Read sequence stops 3 residues before the CDR3 end, and the germline J gene provides the missing end. The rearrangement links TRBV29-1 to TRBJ2-1; 13 nucleotides match TRBD2. CDR3 length: 14 residues. Germline lookup yields CDR1 SQVTM and CDR2 ANQGSEA. This CDR3 is CSVEGLAGVNEQFF. The sequenced part of the CDR3 DNA is TGCAGCGTGGAAGGACTAGCGGGGGTGAATGAG.

This clone came up a few times. The sequenced part of the CDR3 DNA is TGTGCCAGCAGCACAAGAGTGGGCCACGAG. Residues: CASSTRVGHE. The CDR3 in its entirety is CASSTRVGHEQYF. The V and J genes are TRBV7-9 and TRBJ2-7; D gene unclear. With the read ending 3 residues before the CDR3 end, the germline J gene is used to fill in that end. Germline-derived CDR1 and CDR2 are SEHNR and FQNEAQ (reference sequence). The ends were cut back, 5 bases at V and 5 bases at J, with 13 bases in the middle. The CDR3 totals 13 residues. Combining the CDR3 with reference TRBV7-9 and TRBJ2-7 gives the whole variable domain DTGVSQNPRHKITKRGQNVTFRCDPISEHNRLYWYRQTLGQGPEFLTYFQNEAQLEKSRLLSDRFSAERPKGSFSTLEIQRTEQGDSAMYLCASSTRVGHEQYFGPGTRLTVT.

This clone was seen more than once but under ten times. The read comes to an end 3 residues before the CDR3 does, leaving the germline J gene to fill in the end. This chain connects TRBV19 to TRBJ1-1; TRBD1 aligns across 7 bases. CDR1 is LNHDA, CDR2 SQIVND, per germline (reference sequence). The CDR3 has 15 amino acids. Losses at the gene ends were 4 bases for V and 4 bases for J; bases not matched to a gene: 9. Incomplete CDR3 DNA: TGTGCCAGTAGTAGACAGGGCCTAAGTATCACTGAA. Translation: CASSRQGLSITE. The full CDR3 reads CASSRQGLSITEAFF. Full variable domain (outside the CDR3, taken from reference TRBV19 and TRBJ1-1): DGGITQSPKYLFRKEGQNVTLSCEQNLNHDAMYWYRQDPGQGLRLIYYSQIVNDFQKGDIAEGYSVSREKKESFPLTVTSAQKNPTAFYLCASSRQGLSITEAFFGQGTRLTVV.

As to this clone: The observed sequence ends 3 residues before the CDR3 terminus, with the missing tail filled in from the germline J gene. The J gene is TRBJ2-7, the V gene TRBV19, with TRBD1 matching 8 bases. Losses at the gene ends were 0 bases for V and 4 bases for J; bases not matched to a gene: 14. The CDR3 is made up of 18 amino acids. CDR1 and CDR2 from the germline V gene are LNHDA and SQIVND (reference sequence). The CDR3: CASSIDHPRTGPVYEQYF. CDR3 DNA, as far as it was read: TGTGCCAGTAGTATAGATCACCCGCGGACAGGGCCGGTTTACGAG.

Remarks on this clone: The read halts 3 residues ahead of the CDR3 end, with the missing end drawn from the germline J gene. This chain joins TRBV7-9 and TRBJ1-1; TRBD1 aligns across 7 bases. Germline trimming cut 5 bases from V and 4 bases from J; bases unmatched to any gene: 10. The germline V gene has CDR1 SEHNR and CDR2 FQNEAQ (reference sequence). CDR3 size: 15 residues. The sequenced part of the CDR3 DNA is TGTGCCAGCAGCGCCACCAACAGGGGCGGCACTGAA. It is translated as CASSATNRGGTE. The CDR3 reads in full as CASSATNRGGTEAFF.

In this sample, this clone turned up a few times. The read terminates 3 residues ahead of where the CDR3 ends, so the germline J gene completes it. This chain joins TRBV7-9 and TRBJ2-7, with TRBD1 matching over 9 bases. Trimming cost V 4 bases and J 2 bases; bases outside gene matches: 6. CDR3 length: 15 residues. Germline-derived CDR1 and CDR2 are SEHNR and FQNEAQ (reference sequence). CDR3 DNA (partial): TGTGCCAGCAGCTCGAACAGGGGGCTCGCCTACGAG. It translates to CASSSNRGLAYE. The CDR3 as a whole reads CASSSNRGLAYEQYF.

In regard to this clone: The CDR3 end lies 3 residues beyond the end of the read and is filled in from the germline J gene. The rearrangement joins TRBV7-9 to TRBJ1-2, with 7 nucleotides matching TRBD1. This CDR3 is built from 14 residues. V trimming: 5 bases; J trimming: 7 bases; junction bases outside the gene matches: 10. Germline V gene data show CDR1 as SEHNR and CDR2 as FQNEAQ (reference sequence). CDR3 bases read: TGTGCCAGCAGCCCGGAGACAGGGAATGCTGGC. This translates into CASSPETGNAG. The whole CDR3 protein reads CASSPETGNAGYTF.

This clone was counted a few times. The read falls 3 residues short of the CDR3 end, and the missing part is taken from the germline J gene. The chain links TRBV7-6 to TRBJ2-2; D is perhaps TRBD2 (6 bases). The V end was cut by 2 bases, the J end by 5 bases, with 15 bases between. CDR1 is SGHVS, CDR2 FNYEAQ, per germline. This CDR3 contains 16 residues. CDR3 in amino acids: CASSLSESGVTGELFF. CDR3 bases read: TGTGCCAGCAGCTTATCCGAATCGGGGGTGACCGGGGAG. Drawing the rest from reference TRBV7-6 and TRBJ2-2, the complete variable domain is GAGVSQSPRYKVTKRGQDVALRCDPISGHVSLYWYRQALGQGPEFLTYFNYEAQQDKSGLPNDRFSAERPEGSISTLTIQRTEQRDSAMYRCASSLSESGVTGELFFGEGSRLTVL.

This clone was counted only a few times. The read stops 3 residues short of the end of the CDR3; the missing end is completed from the germline J gene. The V gene is TRBV2, the J gene TRBJ2-2; 12 nucleotides agree with TRBD2. V lost 8 bases, J lost 4 bases, and 11 bases stayed unmatched. In germline, CDR1 is SNHLY, CDR2 FYNNEI. This CDR3 spans 17 amino acids. The CDR3 bases that were read are TGTGCCAGCGGAGTCCTAGCGGGGGGGCGGGGCACCGGGGAG. Its translation is CASGVLAGGRGTGE. Given in full, the CDR3 is CASGVLAGGRGTGELFF.

Notes on this clone: The CDR3 extends 3 residues past the end of the read, so its final part is completed from the germline J gene. The chain recombines TRBV7-9 with TRBJ2-5; D may match TRBD1 or TRBD2 (5 bases each). The CDR3 is 15 amino acids. Looked up from germline, CDR1 is SEHNR and CDR2 is FQNEAQ (reference sequence). Deletions cut 6 bases from V and 4 bases from J, with 18 bases between. The part of the CDR3 DNA that was read is TGTGCCAGCAGAAGATGGGGCAGGGAGATAGAGACC. Translation: CASRRWGREIET. Given in full, the CDR3 is CASRRWGREIETQYF.

Remarks on this clone: The CDR3 is cut off 3 residues early in the read; its end comes from the germline J gene. The gene calls are TRBV30 and TRBJ2-1; 9 bases are a match to TRBD1. CDR3 length: 15 amino acids. Germline values: CDR1 GTSNPN, CDR2 SVGIG (reference sequence). The V and J ends lost 2 bases and 3 bases, in that order; junction bases with no gene match: 5. The CDR3 region is CAWSKGTGLYNEQFF. Partial CDR3 DNA: TGTGCCTGGAGTAAAGGGACAGGGCTCTACAATGAG. Complete variable domain (other parts from reference TRBV30 and TRBJ2-1): SQTIHQWPATLVQPVGSPLSLECTVEGTSNPNLYWYRQAAGRGLQLLFYSVGIGQISSEVPQNLSASRPQDRQFILSSKKLLLSDSGFYLCAWSKGTGLYNEQFFGPGTRLTVL.

Only a few counts were recorded for this clone. The read ends 3 residues early relative to the CDR3; the germline J gene fills the gap. V and J are TRBV18 and TRBJ2-1; TRBD2 agrees at 10 bases. V was pared by 3 bases and J by 0 bases, with 5 bases of the junction left unmatched. Looked up from germline, CDR1 is KGHSH and CDR2 is LQKENI. CDR3 length: 17 amino acids. The DNA read from the CDR3 is TGTGCCAGCTCACCTTCTAGCGGGGGCAACTCCTACAATGAG. Translation gives CASSPSSGGNSYNE. The complete CDR3 protein is CASSPSSGGNSYNEQFF.

Concerning this clone: The CDR3 end falls 3 residues outside the read, so it is completed with the germline J gene. This chain links TRBV5-6 with TRBJ2-5; 12 nucleotides agree with TRBD2. V dropped 0 bases and J dropped 7; count of bases not matched to a gene: 4. The CDR3 extends over 15 amino acids. CDR1 and CDR2 (germline): SGHDT, YYEEEE. CDR3 protein: CASSLETSGGRTQYF. CDR3 DNA (partial): TGTGCCAGCAGCTTGGAGACTAGCGGGGGAAGGACC.

Remarks on this clone: The read gets to within 3 residues of the CDR3 end, and the germline J gene fills in the rest. This rearrangement joins TRBV18 to TRBJ2-1; 14 bases match TRBD2. The germline CDR1 and CDR2 sequences are KGHSH and LQKENI. This CDR3 is built from 17 residues. V was clipped by 2 bases and J by 8 bases; unmatched bases: 8. CDR3 DNA, as far as it was read: TGTGCCAGCTCACCAGGGCTCGGGACTAGCGGGAGTCATGAG. The encoded protein is CASSPGLGTSGSHE. The full CDR3 reads CASSPGLGTSGSHEQFF.

This clone was seen only a few times. The DNA ends 3 residues before the CDR3 does, and the rest of the CDR3 is filled in from the germline J gene. The J gene is TRBJ2-3, the V gene TRBV11-2; 9 nucleotides align to TRBD2. V shed 7 bases and J 4 bases; nucleotides not matched to a gene: 9. The CDR3 sequence is 15 residues long. CDR1 SGHAT and CDR2 FQNNGV come from the germline V gene. The CDR3 bases that were read are TGTGCCAGCACCCGGTCCGCGGGGGGGCCAGATACG. Encoded protein: CASTRSAGGPDT. The whole CDR3 sequence reads CASTRSAGGPDTQYF.

This clone was seen a handful of times. The CDR3 goes on 3 residues after the read ends, and that part is filled in from the germline J gene. The V call is TRBV18, the J call TRBJ1-2; 7 bases are a match to TRBD1. The V and J ends lost 3 bases and 4 bases, in that order; junction bases with no gene match: 5. Germline V lookup: CDR1 KGHSH, CDR2 LQKENI. CDR3 length: 14 amino acids. Here the CDR3 reads CASSPVDRVYGYTF. The part of the CDR3 DNA that was read is TGTGCCAGCTCACCGGTAGACAGGGTCTATGGC.

This clone was counted a few times. From the germline J gene comes the end of the CDR3, since the read stops 3 residues before it. J is TRBJ1-4 and V is TRBV30, with D hard to call. Germline V CDR1 and CDR2: GTSNPN, SVGIG (reference sequence). The V and J ends lost 3 bases and 0 bases respectively, with 11 bases between them. The CDR3 has 15 amino acids. The CDR3 is CAWSPPGTTNEKLFF. The part of the CDR3 DNA that was read is TGTGCCTGGAGCCCTCCGGGGACAACTAATGAAAAA.

This clone was seen repeatedly, ten times or more. With the read ending 3 residues before the CDR3 end, the germline J gene is used to fill in that end. J is TRBJ1-2 and V is TRBV6-1; D not certain. From germline, CDR1 is MNHNS and CDR2 SASEGT. This CDR3 is 13 amino acids long. The CDR3 bases that were read are TGTGCCAGCAGTGAAGGTCGCAGTTTGGGC. It is translated as CASSEGRSLG. The complete CDR3 protein is CASSEGRSLGYTF.

There are many counts of this clone. The CDR3 goes on 3 residues after the read ends, and that part is filled in from the germline J gene. The chain joins TRBV6-2 or TRBV6-3 to TRBJ1-1; the match to TRBD1 covers 9 bases. The V gene end was trimmed by 4 bases and the J gene end by 5 bases; junction bases not matched to a gene: 8. Germline CDR1 and CDR2: MNHEY and SVGEGT. The CDR3 is 15 residues long. CDR3 sequence reads: CASSSKQGARTEAFF. CDR3 DNA, as far as it was read: TGTGCCAGCAGTTCCAAACAGGGGGCTCGTACTGAA.

This clone was seen only a few times. The read terminates 3 residues before the CDR3 end, so the remaining end is supplied by the germline J gene. The rearrangement links TRBV6-2 or TRBV6-3 to TRBJ2-5; 9 nucleotides align to TRBD2. CDR1 and CDR2 from the germline V gene are MNHEY and SVGEGT. V was clipped by 5 bases and J by 5 bases; unmatched bases: 6. The CDR3 runs 14 residues. The sequenced part of the CDR3 DNA is TGTGCCAGCAGTAGAGCGGGGGGCAGGGAGACC. It translates to CASSRAGGRET. The full CDR3 protein reads CASSRAGGRETQYF.

This clone was detected a few times. One junction end does not reproduce the germline sequence, and a read error may be involved. The sequenced fragment ends 3 residues before the CDR3 boundary, so the rest is inferred from the germline J gene. This sequence joins TRBV19 and TRBJ1-5; maybe TRBD1 (6 bases). Germline V gene sequence: CDR1 LNHDA, CDR2 SQIVND (reference sequence). CDR3 size: 16 residues. This CDR3 reads CASSISPGVSYQPQHF. CDR3 DNA, as far as it was read: TGTGCCAGTAGTATCTCGCCAGGGGTTAGCTATCAGCCC. The full variable domain, its missing parts supplied by reference TRBV19 and TRBJ1-5, is DGGITQSPKYLFRKEGQNVTLSCEQNLNHDAMYWYRQDPGQGLRLIYYSQIVNDFQKGDIAEGYSVSREKKESFPLTVTSAQKNPTAFYLCASSISPGVSYQPQHFGDGTRLSIL.

On this clone itself: The read ends 3 residues before the CDR3 terminus; that terminus is restored from the germline J gene. The V call is TRBV23-1, the J call TRBJ2-7; 7 bases map to TRBD1. TRBV23-1 is flagged as an ORF with uncertain function. CDR3 length equals 16 residues. With 2 bases clipped from V and 6 bases from J, the junction kept 13 bases outside the gene matches. The CDR3 reads CASSQPRQGIFREQYF. CDR3 bases read: TGCGCCAGCAGTCAACCCCGACAGGGAATCTTTCGCGAG.

This clone has more than one count but fewer than ten. Coverage ceases 3 residues before the CDR3 finishes, and the germline J gene fills in the end. The rearrangement uses TRBV2 and TRBJ1-5; tentative D call: TRBD1 (5 bases). V lost 5 bases and J lost 3, with 11 bases in between. The CDR3 length is 14 residues. The germline V gene has CDR1 SNHLY and CDR2 FYNNEI. The part of the CDR3 DNA that was read is TGTGCCAGCAGTAGCGAGGGGATCAATCAGCCC. This encodes CASSSEGINQP. The whole CDR3 is CASSSEGINQPQHF.

In the case of this clone: Read coverage stops 3 residues before the CDR3 terminus; the germline J gene supplies the remainder. This chain connects TRBV7-9 to TRBJ2-3; D call uncertain. The CDR3 has 11 amino acids. The germline gives CDR1 SEHNR, CDR2 FQNEAQ (reference sequence). This CDR3 is CASSGPEAQYF. The part of the CDR3 DNA that was read is TGTGCCAGCAGCGGCCCCGAGGCG.

This clone was counted between two and nine times. The CDR3 end lies 3 residues beyond the end of the read and is filled in from the germline J gene. The gene calls are TRBV6-2 or TRBV6-3 and TRBJ1-6; D possibly corresponds to TRBD1 (6 bases). Looked up from germline, CDR1 is MNHEY and CDR2 is SVGEGT. The CDR3 length is 15 residues. V was cut by 6 bases and J by 5 bases, with 14 bases left in between. CDR3 in amino acids: CASRPPQGDNSPLHF. The CDR3 DNA, read in part, is TGTGCCAGCAGACCACCACAGGGCGATAATTCACCC.

The sample holds a few counts of this clone. The read ends 3 residues before the CDR3 terminus; that terminus is restored from the germline J gene. This rearrangement joins TRBV19 to TRBJ2-7, with a weak D call TRBD1 (5 bases). This CDR3 contains 14 residues. Germline assignment: CDR1 LNHDA and CDR2 SQIVND (reference sequence). The ends were cut back, 6 bases at V and 1 base at J, with 13 bases in the middle. The covered CDR3 bases are TGTGCCAGTAGCACAGGAGAAAAATCCTACGAG. The encoded protein is CASSTGEKSYE. The CDR3 as a whole reads CASSTGEKSYEQYF.

This clone has a handful of counts. Read sequence stops 3 residues before the CDR3 end, and the germline J gene provides the missing end. The chain carries TRBV18 and TRBJ1-5, with 8 bases fitting TRBD1. CDR1 and CDR2 from the germline V gene are KGHSH and LQKENI. The CDR3 covers 15 residues. The junction had 8 bases not matched to a gene; V was cut back by 4 bases and J by 6 bases. CDR3 DNA, as far as it was read: TGTGCCAGCTCACGATTCGGGACAGGCGGTCAGCCC. It specifies CASSRFGTGGQP. The full CDR3 is CASSRFGTGGQPQHF.